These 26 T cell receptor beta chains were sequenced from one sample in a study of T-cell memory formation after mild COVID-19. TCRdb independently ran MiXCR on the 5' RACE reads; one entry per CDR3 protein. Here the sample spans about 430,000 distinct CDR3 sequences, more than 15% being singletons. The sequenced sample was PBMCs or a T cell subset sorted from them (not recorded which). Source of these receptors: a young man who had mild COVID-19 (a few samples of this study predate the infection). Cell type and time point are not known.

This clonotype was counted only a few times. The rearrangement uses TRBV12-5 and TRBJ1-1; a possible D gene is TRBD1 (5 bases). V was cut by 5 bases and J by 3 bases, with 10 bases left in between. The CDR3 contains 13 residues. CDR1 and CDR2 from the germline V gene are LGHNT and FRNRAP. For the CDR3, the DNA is TGTGCTAGTGGTAAGGGGCGGGACACTGAAGCTTTCTTT. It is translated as CASGKGRDTEAFF.

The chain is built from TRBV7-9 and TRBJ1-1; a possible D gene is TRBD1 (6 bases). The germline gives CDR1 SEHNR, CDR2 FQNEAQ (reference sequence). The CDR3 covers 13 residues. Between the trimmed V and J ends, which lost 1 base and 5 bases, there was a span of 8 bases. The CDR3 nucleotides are TGTGCCAGCAGCTTAGATACAGGGACTGAAGCTTTCTTT. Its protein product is CASSLDTGTEAFF.

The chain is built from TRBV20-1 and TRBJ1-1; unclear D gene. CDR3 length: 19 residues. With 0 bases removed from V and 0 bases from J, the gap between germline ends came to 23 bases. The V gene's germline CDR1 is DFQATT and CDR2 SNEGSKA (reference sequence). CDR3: CSARERLGSGYWMNTEAFF. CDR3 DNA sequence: TGCAGTGCTAGAGAGCGTTTGGGAAGTGGGTATTGGATGAACACTGAAGCTTTCTTT.

CDR3 sequence reads: CASSFPGLAGQETQYF. In DNA form, the CDR3 reads TGTGCCAGCAGTTTCCCGGGACTAGCGGGCCAAGAGACCCAGTACTTC. The rearrangement uses TRBV11-2 and TRBJ2-5, with 12 bases aligning to TRBD2. Germline trimming cut 6 bases from V and 1 base from J; bases unmatched to any gene: 6. CDR1 and CDR2 (germline): SGHAT, FQNNGV. CDR3 length equals 16 residues.

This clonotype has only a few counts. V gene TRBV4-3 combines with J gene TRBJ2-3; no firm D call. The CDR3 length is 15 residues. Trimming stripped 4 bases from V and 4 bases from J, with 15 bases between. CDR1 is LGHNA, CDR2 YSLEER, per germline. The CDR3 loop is CASSPLSISPDTQYF. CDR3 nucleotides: TGCGCCAGCAGCCCACTTTCCATTTCCCCAGATACGCAGTATTTT.

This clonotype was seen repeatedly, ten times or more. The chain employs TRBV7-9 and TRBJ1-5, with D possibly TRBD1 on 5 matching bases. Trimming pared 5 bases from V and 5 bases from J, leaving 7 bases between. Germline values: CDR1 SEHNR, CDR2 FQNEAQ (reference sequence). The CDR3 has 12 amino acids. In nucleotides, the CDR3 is TGTGCCAGCAGCCAGGGAGATCAGCCCCAGCATTTT. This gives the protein CASSQGDQPQHF.

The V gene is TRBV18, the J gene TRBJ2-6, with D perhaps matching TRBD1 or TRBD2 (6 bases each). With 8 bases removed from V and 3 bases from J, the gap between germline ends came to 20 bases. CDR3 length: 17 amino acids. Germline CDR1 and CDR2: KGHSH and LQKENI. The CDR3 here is CASAPVWGAVGANVLTF. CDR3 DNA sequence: TGTGCCAGCGCCCCGGTGTGGGGGGCGGTTGGGGCCAACGTCCTGACTTTC. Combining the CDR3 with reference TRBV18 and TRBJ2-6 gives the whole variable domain NAGVMQNPRHLVRRRGQEARLRCSPMKGHSHVYWYRQLPEEGLKFMVYLQKENIIDESGMPKERFSAEFPKEGPSILRIQQVVRGDSAAYFCASAPVWGAVGANVLTFGAGSRLTVL.

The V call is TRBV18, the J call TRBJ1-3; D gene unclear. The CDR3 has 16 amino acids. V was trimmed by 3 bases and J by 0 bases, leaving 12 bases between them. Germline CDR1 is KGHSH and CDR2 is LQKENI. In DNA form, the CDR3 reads TGTGCCAGCTCACCTTCGCAGGTCAGCTCTGGAAACACCATATATTTT. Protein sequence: CASSPSQVSSGNTIYF.

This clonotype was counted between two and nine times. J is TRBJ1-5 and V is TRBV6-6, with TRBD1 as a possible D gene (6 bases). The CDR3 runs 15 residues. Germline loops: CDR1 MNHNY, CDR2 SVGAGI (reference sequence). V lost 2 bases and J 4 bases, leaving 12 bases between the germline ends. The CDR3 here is CASSYLQGTNQPQHF. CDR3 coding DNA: TGTGCCAGCAGTTACCTACAGGGTACTAATCAGCCCCAGCATTTT.

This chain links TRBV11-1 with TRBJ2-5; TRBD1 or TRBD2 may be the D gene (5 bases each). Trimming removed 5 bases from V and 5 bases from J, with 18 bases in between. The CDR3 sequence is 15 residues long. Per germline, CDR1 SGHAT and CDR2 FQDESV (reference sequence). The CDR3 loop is CASSLTTGLGETQYF. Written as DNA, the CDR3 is TGTGCCAGCAGCCTAACTACGGGGCTCGGTGAGACCCAGTACTTC.

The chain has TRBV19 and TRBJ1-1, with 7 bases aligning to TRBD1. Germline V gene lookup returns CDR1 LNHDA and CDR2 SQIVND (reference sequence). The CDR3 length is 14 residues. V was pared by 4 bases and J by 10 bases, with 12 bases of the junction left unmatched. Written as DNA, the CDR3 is TGTGCCAGTAGTACCCGGACAGGCAGCCTAGGAGCTTTCTTT. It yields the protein CASSTRTGSLGAFF.

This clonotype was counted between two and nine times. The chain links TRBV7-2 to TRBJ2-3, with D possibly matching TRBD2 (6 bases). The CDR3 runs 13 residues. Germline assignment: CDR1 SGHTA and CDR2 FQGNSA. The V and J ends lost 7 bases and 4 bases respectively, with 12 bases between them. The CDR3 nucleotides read TGTGCCAGCATGAGGGGACTTCCAGATACGCAGTATTTT. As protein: CASMRGLPDTQYF.

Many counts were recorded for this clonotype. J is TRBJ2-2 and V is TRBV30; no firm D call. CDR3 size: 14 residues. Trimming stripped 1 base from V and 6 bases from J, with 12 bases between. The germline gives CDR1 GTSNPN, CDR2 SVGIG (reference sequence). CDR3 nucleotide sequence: TGTGCCTGGAGTGCGGCTCCGGAGTCCGGGGAGCTGTTTTTT. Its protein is CAWSAAPESGELFF. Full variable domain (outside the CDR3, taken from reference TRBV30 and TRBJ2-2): SQTIHQWPATLVQPVGSPLSLECTVEGTSNPNLYWYRQAAGRGLQLLFYSVGIGQISSEVPQNLSASRPQDRQFILSSKKLLLSDSGFYLCAWSAAPESGELFFGEGSRLTVL.

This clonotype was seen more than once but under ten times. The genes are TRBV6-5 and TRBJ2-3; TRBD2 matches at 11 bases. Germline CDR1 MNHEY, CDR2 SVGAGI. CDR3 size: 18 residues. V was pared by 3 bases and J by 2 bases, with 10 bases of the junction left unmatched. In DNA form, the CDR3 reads TGTGCCAGCAGTTATAGCGGGGGGGCTTTTGAGTTCACAGATACGCAGTATTTT. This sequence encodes CASSYSGGAFEFTDTQYF.

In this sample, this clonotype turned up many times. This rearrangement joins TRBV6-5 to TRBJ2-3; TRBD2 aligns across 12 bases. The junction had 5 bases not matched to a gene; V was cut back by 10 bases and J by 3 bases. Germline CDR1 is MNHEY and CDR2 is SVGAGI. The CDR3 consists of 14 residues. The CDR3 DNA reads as TGTGCCACTGCGACTAGCGGGGGTACAGATACGCAGTATTTT. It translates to CATATSGGTDTQYF.

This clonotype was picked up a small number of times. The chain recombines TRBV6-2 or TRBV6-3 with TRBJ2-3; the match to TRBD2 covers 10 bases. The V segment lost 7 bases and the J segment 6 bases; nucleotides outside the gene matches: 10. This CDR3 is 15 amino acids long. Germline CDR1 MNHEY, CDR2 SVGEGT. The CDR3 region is CASIRAGGPPDTQYF. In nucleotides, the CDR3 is TGTGCCAGCATCAGAGCGGGGGGGCCTCCGGATACGCAGTATTTT.

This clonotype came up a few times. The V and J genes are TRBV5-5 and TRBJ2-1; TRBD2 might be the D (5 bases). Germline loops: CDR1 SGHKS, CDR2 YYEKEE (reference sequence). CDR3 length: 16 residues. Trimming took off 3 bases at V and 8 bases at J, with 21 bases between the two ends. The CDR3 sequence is CASSSSEIRSGDEQFF. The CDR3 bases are TGTGCCAGCAGCTCGTCGGAAATTAGAAGCGGAGATGAGCAGTTCTTC. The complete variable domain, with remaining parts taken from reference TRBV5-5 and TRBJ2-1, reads DAGVTQSPTHLIKTRGQQVTLRCSPISGHKSVSWYQQVLGQGPQFIFQYYEKEERGRGNFPDRFSARQFPNYSSELNVNALLLGDSALYLCASSSSEIRSGDEQFFGPGTRLTVL.

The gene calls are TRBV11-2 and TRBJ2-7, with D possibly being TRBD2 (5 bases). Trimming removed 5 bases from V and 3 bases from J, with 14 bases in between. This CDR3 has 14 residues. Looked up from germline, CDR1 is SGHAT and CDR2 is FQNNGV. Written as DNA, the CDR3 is TGTGCCAGCAGCCCCTACACGGGGAGCTACGAGCAGTACTTC. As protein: CASSPYTGSYEQYF.

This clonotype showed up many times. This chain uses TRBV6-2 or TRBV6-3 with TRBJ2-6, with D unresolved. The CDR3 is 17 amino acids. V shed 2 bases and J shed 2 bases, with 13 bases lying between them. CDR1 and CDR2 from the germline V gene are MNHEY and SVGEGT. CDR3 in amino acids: CASSYRPLSPGANVLTF. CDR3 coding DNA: TGTGCCAGCAGTTACCGACCCCTCTCCCCTGGGGCCAACGTCCTGACTTTC.

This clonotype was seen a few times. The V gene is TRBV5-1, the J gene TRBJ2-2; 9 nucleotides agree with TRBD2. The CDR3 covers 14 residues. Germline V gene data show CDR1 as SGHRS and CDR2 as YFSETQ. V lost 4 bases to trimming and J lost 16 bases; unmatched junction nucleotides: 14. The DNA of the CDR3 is TGCGCCAGCAGCCCCGAAGGGCGGGGGGGCTTGCCGTTTTTT. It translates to CASSPEGRGGLPFF.

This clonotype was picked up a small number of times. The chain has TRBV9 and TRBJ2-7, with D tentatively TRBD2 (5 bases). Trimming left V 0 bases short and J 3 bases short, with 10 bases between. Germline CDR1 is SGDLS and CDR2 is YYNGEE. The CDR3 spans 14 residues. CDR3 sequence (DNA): TGTGCCAGCAGCGTAGAAGCGGAAAACTACGAGCAGTACTTC. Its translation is CASSVEAENYEQYF.

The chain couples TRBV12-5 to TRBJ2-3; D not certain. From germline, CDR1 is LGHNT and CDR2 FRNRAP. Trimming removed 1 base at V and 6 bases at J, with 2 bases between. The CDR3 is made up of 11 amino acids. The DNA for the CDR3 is TGTGCTAGTGGTTTGGATGATACGCAGTATTTT. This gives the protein CASGLDDTQYF.

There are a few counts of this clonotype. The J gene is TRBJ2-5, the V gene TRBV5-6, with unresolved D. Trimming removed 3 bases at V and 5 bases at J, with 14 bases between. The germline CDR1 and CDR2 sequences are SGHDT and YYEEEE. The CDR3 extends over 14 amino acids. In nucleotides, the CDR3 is TGTGCCAGCAGCTGGAGTAGGGTTCGGGAGACCCAGTACTTC. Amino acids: CASSWSRVRETQYF. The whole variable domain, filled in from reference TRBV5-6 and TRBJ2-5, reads DAGVTQSPTHLIKTRGQQVTLRCSPKSGHDTVSWYQQALGQGPQFIFQYYEEEERQRGNFPDRFSGHQFPNYSSELNVNALLLGDSALYLCASSWSRVRETQYFGPGTRLLVL.

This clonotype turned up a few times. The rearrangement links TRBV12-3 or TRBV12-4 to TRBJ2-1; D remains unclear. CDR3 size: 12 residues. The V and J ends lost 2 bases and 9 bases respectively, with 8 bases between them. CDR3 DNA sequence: TGTGCCAGCAGTTTAACGATAGGTGAGCAGTTCTTC. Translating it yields CASSLTIGEQFF.

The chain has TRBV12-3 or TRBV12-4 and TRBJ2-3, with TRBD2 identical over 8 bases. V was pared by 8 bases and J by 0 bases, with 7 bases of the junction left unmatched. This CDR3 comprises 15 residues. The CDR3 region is CASSRLARSTDTQYF. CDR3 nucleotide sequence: TGTGCCAGCTCGAGACTAGCGCGGAGCACAGATACGCAGTATTTT.

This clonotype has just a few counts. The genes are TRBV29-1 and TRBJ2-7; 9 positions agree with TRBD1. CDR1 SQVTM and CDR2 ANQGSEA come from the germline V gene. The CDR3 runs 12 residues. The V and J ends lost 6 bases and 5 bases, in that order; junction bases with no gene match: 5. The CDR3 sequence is CSVGQGYDEQYF. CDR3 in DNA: TGCAGCGTGGGACAGGGATACGACGAGCAGTACTTC.